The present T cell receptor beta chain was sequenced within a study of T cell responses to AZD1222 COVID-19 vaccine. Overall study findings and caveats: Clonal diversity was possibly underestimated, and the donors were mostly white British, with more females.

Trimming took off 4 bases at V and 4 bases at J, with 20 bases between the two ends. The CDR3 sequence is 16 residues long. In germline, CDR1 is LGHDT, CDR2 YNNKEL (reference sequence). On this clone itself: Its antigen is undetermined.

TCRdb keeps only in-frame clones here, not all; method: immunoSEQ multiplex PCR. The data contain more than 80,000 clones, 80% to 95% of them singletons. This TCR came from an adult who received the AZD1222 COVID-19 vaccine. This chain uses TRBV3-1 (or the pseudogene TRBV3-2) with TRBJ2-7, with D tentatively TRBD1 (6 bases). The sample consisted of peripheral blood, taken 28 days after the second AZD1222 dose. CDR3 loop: CASSLHTGRVAYEQYF. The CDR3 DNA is TGTGCCAGCAGCCTTCACACAGGGCGGGTAGCGTACGAGCAGTACTTC.